A single sample gave rise to the 30 T cell receptor beta chains below, sequenced in a study of blood T cell repertoires in COVID-19. Clones were read by immunoSEQ multiplex PCR, and TCRdb kept only the in-frame ones, dropping some. The sample consists of 250,000 to 350,000 clones, approximately 92% of them appearing once. Source material: PBMCs or T cells enriched from blood (not recorded which). The source is a woman younger than 35 who had recovered from COVID-19.

The chain combines TRBV5-1 with TRBJ2-7; TRBD1 is a possible D gene (5 bases). The germline V gene has CDR1 SGHRS and CDR2 YFSETQ. V lost 6 bases and J 5 bases, leaving 18 bases between the germline ends. This CDR3 has 14 residues. The CDR3 bases are TGCGCCAGCAAACGGACGGCAGGGTCGGACGAGCAGTACTTC. Translation gives CASKRTAGSDEQYF. The variable domain in full, with the rest retrieved from reference TRBV5-1 and TRBJ2-7, is KAGVTQTPRYLIKTRGQQVTLSCSPISGHRSVSWYQQTPGQGLQFLFEYFSETQRNKGNFPGRFSGRQFSNSRSEMNVSTLELGDSALYLCASKRTAGSDEQYFGPGTRLTVT.

This clone has only one observation. The gene calls are TRBV21-1 and TRBJ1-1; the table's D gene call, TRBD1, was not cross checked with the DNA. TRBV21-1 is an annotated pseudogene. The CDR3 has 18 amino acids. The CDR3 bases are TGTGCCAGCAGCAAAGGGGTAGAAGGGGGCGGTCTGAACACTGAAGCTTTCTTT. This codes for CASSKGVEGGGLNTEAFF.

This chain uses TRBV4-1 with TRBJ1-5; D unclear. This CDR3 region has 14 residues. The ends were cut back, 0 bases at V and 5 bases at J, with 8 bases in the middle. Germline CDR1 reads MGHRA; CDR2 reads YSYEKL. CDR3 protein: CASSQDEQHQPQHF. CDR3 DNA sequence: TGCGCCAGCAGCCAAGATGAGCAACATCAGCCCCAGCATTTT.

The rearrangement uses TRBV19 and TRBJ1-2; D ambiguous. V was clipped by 1 base and J by 7 bases, with 10 bases between them. The germline V gene has CDR1 LNHDA and CDR2 SQIVND (reference sequence). The CDR3 consists of 13 residues. CDR3 sequence (DNA): TGTGCCAGTAGTATAGGTTCGGGAACTGGCTACACCTTC. As protein: CASSIGSGTGYTF.

This clone was observed once. The chain couples TRBV14 to TRBJ2-3, with 7 nucleotides matching TRBD2. Germline lookup yields CDR1 SGHDN and CDR2 FVKESK. Germline trimming cut 0 bases from V and 6 bases from J; bases unmatched to any gene: 9. The CDR3 contains 16 residues. The CDR3 DNA reads as TGTGCCAGCAGCCAAGAACTAGCGTATGTCGCGGATACGCAGTATTTT. Encoded protein: CASSQELAYVADTQYF.

The chain is built from TRBV19 and TRBJ1-4; TRBD1 is a possible D gene (5 bases). CDR3 length equals 13 residues. From germline, CDR1 is LNHDA and CDR2 SQIVND (reference sequence). V dropped 5 bases and J dropped 6 bases, with 10 bases sitting between them. The CDR3 sequence is CASSDRGHEKLFF. The CDR3 bases are TGTGCCAGTAGTGACAGAGGACATGAAAAACTGTTTTTT.

The CDR3 DNA reads TGTGCCAGTTATGGAAACACCATATATTTT. Residues: CASYGNTIYF. The chain recombines TRBV19 with TRBJ1-3; D ambiguous. This CDR3 comprises 10 residues. Between the trimmed V and J ends, which lost 8 bases and 3 bases, there was a span of 2 bases. From germline, CDR1 is LNHDA and CDR2 SQIVND (reference sequence).

The chain combines TRBV7-2 with TRBJ2-3; D uncertain. Deletions cut 5 bases from V and 6 bases from J, with 6 bases between. Looked up from germline, CDR1 is SGHTA and CDR2 is FQGNSA. The CDR3 spans 11 residues. The CDR3 is CASSPADTQYF. CDR3 nucleotides: TGTGCCAGCAGCCCCGCGGATACGCAGTATTTT.

The genes are TRBV27 and TRBJ1-5; D remains ambiguous. The CDR3 is made up of 13 amino acids. Trimming removed 3 bases at V and 3 bases at J, with 6 bases between. The V gene's germline CDR1 is MNHEY and CDR2 SMNVEV (reference sequence). CDR3 bases: TGTGCCAGCAGTTTGTCTCTCAATCAGCCCCAGCATTTT. This translates into CASSLSLNQPQHF.

This chain uses TRBV5-1 with TRBJ2-1; TRBD1 aligns across 8 bases. V gave up 4 bases and J gave up 0 bases; unmatched junction bases: 6. The length of the CDR3 is 16 residues. The V gene's germline CDR1 is SGHRS and CDR2 YFSETQ. This CDR3 is CASSRTGPSSYNEQFF. In nucleotides, the CDR3 is TGCGCCAGCAGCAGGACAGGGCCCAGCTCCTACAATGAGCAGTTCTTC.

This chain joins TRBV2 and TRBJ2-7; TRBD2 is a possible D gene (5 bases). Germline CDR1 reads SNHLY; CDR2 reads FYNNEI. V dropped 6 bases and J dropped 9 bases, with 12 bases sitting between them. The CDR3 consists of 11 residues. The CDR3, as DNA: TGTGCCAGCAGCCTTACTGAGGGGCAGTACTTC. This gives the protein CASSLTEGQYF.

This chain joins TRBV11-3 and TRBJ1-1; D is unclear. The V gene lost 3 bases and the J gene lost 3 bases, with 11 bases spanning the gap. From germline, CDR1 is SGHNT and CDR2 YENEEA. The length of the CDR3 is 14 residues. The CDR3: CASSLGGSYTEAFF. The CDR3 DNA follows: TGTGCCAGCAGCTTGGGAGGATCTTACACTGAAGCTTTCTTT.

The V gene is TRBV18, the J gene TRBJ2-3; TRBD2 matches 12 bases. J gave up 2 bases and V 7 bases, and 4 bases lay outside the gene matches. Looked up from germline, CDR1 is KGHSH and CDR2 is LQKENI. The CDR3 has 15 amino acids. The DNA for the CDR3 is TGTGCCAGCTTACTAGCGGGGGGACTCACAGATACGCAGTATTTT. It codes for CASLLAGGLTDTQYF.

The chain couples TRBV3-1 (or the pseudogene TRBV3-2) to TRBJ1-2, with 8 positions matching TRBD1. The ends lost 1 base at V and 4 bases at J; junction bases unmatched: 5. Germline-derived CDR1 and CDR2 are LGHDT and YNNKEL (reference sequence). This CDR3 contains 15 residues. The CDR3 sequence is CASSQAVTGGYGYTF. The CDR3 DNA reads TGTGCCAGCAGCCAAGCCGTCACAGGGGGCTATGGCTACACCTTC.

A single count supports this clone. The chain joins TRBV28 to TRBJ1-1; D gene unclear. The CDR3 extends over 13 amino acids. CDR1 and CDR2 from the germline V gene are MDHEN and SYDVKM. The V end was cut by 4 bases, the J end by 0 bases, with 6 bases between. For the CDR3, the DNA is TGTGCCAGCAGTTCATCCCTGAACACTGAAGCTTTCTTT. Amino acid sequence: CASSSSLNTEAFF. Drawing the rest from reference TRBV28 and TRBJ1-1, the complete variable domain is DVKVTQSSRYLVKRTGEKVFLECVQDMDHENMFWYRQDPGLGLRLIYFSYDVKMKEKGDIPEGYSVSREKKERFSLILESASTNQTSMYLCASSSSLNTEAFFGQGTRLTVV.

The genes are TRBV5-1 and TRBJ1-4, with 7 bases that match TRBD1. This CDR3 has 13 residues. The V and J ends lost 4 bases and 5 bases, in that order; junction bases with no gene match: 2. Germline CDR1 SGHRS, CDR2 YFSETQ. The chain's CDR3 is CASSEGQNEKLFF. As DNA, the CDR3 is TGCGCCAGCAGCGAGGGACAGAATGAAAAACTGTTTTTT.

The chain links TRBV24-1 to TRBJ2-2; the match to TRBD2 covers 7 bases. Germline lookup yields CDR1 KGHDR and CDR2 SFDVKD. The CDR3 has 16 amino acids. The V gene end was trimmed by 3 bases and the J gene end by 2 bases; junction bases not matched to a gene: 5. CDR3: CATSDAGLVNTGELFF. For the CDR3, the DNA is TGTGCCACCAGTGATGCCGGACTAGTTAACACCGGGGAGCTGTTTTTT.

This clone was counted a single time. This chain connects TRBV5-1 to TRBJ2-5, with D perhaps matching TRBD2 (6 bases). With 4 bases removed from V and 5 bases from J, the gap between germline ends came to 24 bases. The germline gives CDR1 SGHRS, CDR2 YFSETQ. This CDR3 is built from 17 residues. CDR3 DNA sequence: TGCGCCAGCAGCCCGGGGGATGAAGCGAACAGATGGGAGACCCAGTACTTC. This gives the protein CASSPGDEANRWETQYF.

This clone was seen just once. The rearrangement uses TRBV19 and TRBJ1-1, with D unresolved. There are 14 residues in the CDR3. Germline V lookup: CDR1 LNHDA, CDR2 SQIVND (reference sequence). V lost 2 bases and J lost 0, with 7 bases in between. The CDR3 DNA sequence: TGTGCCAGTAGTATAAGACTGATGAACACTGAAGCTTTCTTT. It specifies CASSIRLMNTEAFF.

The V call is TRBV27, the J call TRBJ1-1, with a weak D call TRBD1 (5 bases). V was pared by 2 bases and J by 1 base, with 17 bases between. The length of the CDR3 is 17 residues. CDR1 is MNHEY and CDR2 is SMNVEV in the germline V gene (reference sequence). The CDR3 here is CASSLTARPRANTEAFF. The CDR3 coding sequence is TGTGCCAGCAGTTTAACGGCCAGACCCAGGGCGAACACTGAAGCTTTCTTT.

The rearrangement uses TRBV19 and TRBJ2-5; 9 bases are a match to TRBD2. Germline trimming cut 0 bases from V and 4 bases from J; bases unmatched to any gene: 12. This CDR3 region has 18 residues. Per germline, CDR1 LNHDA and CDR2 SQIVND (reference sequence). The CDR3 DNA sequence: TGTGCCAGTAGTATAGATACCCTCCGCGGGGGGGACCGAGAGACCCAGTACTTC. Translation: CASSIDTLRGGDRETQYF.

The chain is built from TRBV4-1 and TRBJ2-1; possibly TRBD2 for D (5 bases). V gave up 1 base and J gave up 0 bases, with 13 bases separating them. The CDR3 loop spans 17 amino acids. Germline CDR1 MGHRA, CDR2 YSYEKL. CDR3 loop: CASSQGGASSSYNEQFF. The CDR3 coding sequence is TGCGCCAGCAGCCAAGGGGGAGCGTCGAGCTCCTACAATGAGCAGTTCTTC.

This sequence joins TRBV11-2 and TRBJ1-1; 10 nucleotides align to TRBD1. CDR3 length equals 15 residues. The J segment lost 7 bases and the V segment lost 4 bases, leaving 9 bases of the junction unmatched. Germline loops: CDR1 SGHAT, CDR2 FQNNGV. The CDR3 loop is CASSSLQGQGFEAFF. The DNA for the CDR3 is TGTGCCAGCAGCTCCCTCCAGGGACAGGGGTTTGAAGCTTTCTTT.

There are a few counts of this clone. J is TRBJ1-2 and V is TRBV5-1; D gene ambiguous. Germline CDR1 SGHRS, CDR2 YFSETQ. This CDR3 contains 13 residues. V was clipped by 4 bases and J by 2 bases, with 9 bases between them. The CDR3 sequence is CASSGSENYGYTF. As DNA, the CDR3 is TGCGCCAGCAGCGGGAGTGAAAACTATGGCTACACCTTC.

Turning to this clone: One junction end disagrees with the germline gene, perhaps due to a read error. The chain has TRBV9 and TRBJ2-3; TRBD2 agrees at 9 bases. Germline V gives CDR1 SGDLS, CDR2 YYNGEE. This CDR3 has 11 residues. The CDR3 DNA is TGTGCCAGCGGTAAAGGACTAGCGATCAATTTT. As protein: CASGKGLAINF. The full variable domain, its missing parts supplied by reference TRBV9 and TRBJ2-3, is DSGVTQTPKHLITATGQRVTLRCSPRSGDLSVYWYQQSLDQGLQFLIQYYNGEERAKGNILERFSAQQFPDLHSELNLSSLELGDSALYFCASGKGLAINFGPGTRLTVL.

The sample holds a few counts of this clone. The rearrangement uses TRBV19 and TRBJ1-2, with 9 bases lining up with TRBD1. CDR1 LNHDA and CDR2 SQIVND come from the germline V gene (reference sequence). This CDR3 has 13 amino acids. With 4 bases clipped from V and 6 bases from J, the junction kept 3 bases outside the gene matches. CDR3 DNA: TGTGCCAGTAGTACGGGACAGGGTCATGGCTACACCTTC. This encodes CASSTGQGHGYTF.

This rearrangement joins TRBV9 to TRBJ2-3, with D perhaps matching TRBD1 (5 bases). Germline V lookup: CDR1 SGDLS, CDR2 YYNGEE. The CDR3 covers 12 residues. V dropped 3 bases and J dropped 9 bases, with 11 bases sitting between them. The CDR3 DNA reads as TGTGCCAGCAGCGAGGGGTTCTCGACGCAGTATTTT. It yields the protein CASSEGFSTQYF.

This clone was detected once. The chain joins TRBV5-1 to TRBJ1-3; D might be TRBD1 (6 bases). The germline CDR1 and CDR2 sequences are SGHRS and YFSETQ. The CDR3 extends over 16 amino acids. Deletions cut 1 base from V and 3 bases from J, with 14 bases between. In DNA, the CDR3 is TGCGCCAGCAGCTTGTATCCAGGGGCGGGTGGAAACACCATATATTTT. Translated, it gives CASSLYPGAGGNTIYF.

This sequence joins TRBV2 and TRBJ2-7; 8 bases are shared with TRBD1. Germline CDR1 and CDR2: SNHLY and FYNNEI. Trimming at V came to 8 bases and at J to 0 bases, leaving 6 bases not matched to a gene. The CDR3 has 14 amino acids. CDR3 region: CASERDRSSYEQYF. In nucleotides, the CDR3 is TGTGCCAGCGAACGGGACAGGTCCTCCTACGAGCAGTACTTC.

The CDR3, as DNA: TGTGCCACCAGCGATCCACAGTATGGCTACACCTTC. This sequence encodes CATSDPQYGYTF. V and J are TRBV15 and TRBJ1-2, with no clear D. CDR3 size: 12 residues. Trimming took 5 bases from V and 5 from J, leaving 9 bases between them. CDR1 is LNHNV, CDR2 YYDKDF, per germline (reference sequence).